This T cell receptor (beta chain) was obtained from a study of blood T cell repertoires in COVID-19. Study background: T cells, B-cell-depleted T cells, or PBMCs supplied cDNA or gDNA.

From germline, CDR1 is MNHEY and CDR2 SVGAGI. This CDR3 contains 15 residues. Between the trimmed V and J ends, which lost 6 bases and 2 bases, there was a span of 14 bases. Using immunoSEQ multiplex PCR, the repertoire was profiled, and TCRdb retains in-frame clones only, with some absent. The table includes some 200,000 clones, 94% detected once. V is TRBV6-5 and J is TRBJ1-3; TRBD1 might be the D (6 bases). Sequences were obtained from peripheral blood. This receptor was obtained from a man aged 30-40 years with COVID-19, enrolled during active disease. CDR3 amino acids: CASRPQGKPGNTIYF. The DNA for the CDR3 is TGTGCCAGCAGACCACAGGGTAAACCTGGAAACACCATATATTTT.